Described below is a single T cell receptor beta chain sequence and its context. This entry belongs to a study of blood T cell repertoires in COVID-19. About the study: Specimens from acute and convalescent COVID-19 originated in the United States, Italy and Spain.

Assay: immunoSEQ multiplex PCR; the TCRdb copy retains only in-frame clones and omits some. Of roughly 150,000 clones listed, about 81% are singletons. The length of the CDR3 is 13 residues. V gave up 6 bases and J gave up 4 bases, with 12 bases separating them. Sequenced: peripheral blood. This TCR was recovered from a human donor in a cohort sampled during active COVID-19. The J gene is TRBJ1-1, the V gene TRBV12-3 or TRBV12-4; D is uncertain. CDR3 region: CASSTAGGTEAFF. CDR3 coding DNA: TGTGCCAGCAGCACCGCTGGCGGCACTGAAGCTTTCTTT.